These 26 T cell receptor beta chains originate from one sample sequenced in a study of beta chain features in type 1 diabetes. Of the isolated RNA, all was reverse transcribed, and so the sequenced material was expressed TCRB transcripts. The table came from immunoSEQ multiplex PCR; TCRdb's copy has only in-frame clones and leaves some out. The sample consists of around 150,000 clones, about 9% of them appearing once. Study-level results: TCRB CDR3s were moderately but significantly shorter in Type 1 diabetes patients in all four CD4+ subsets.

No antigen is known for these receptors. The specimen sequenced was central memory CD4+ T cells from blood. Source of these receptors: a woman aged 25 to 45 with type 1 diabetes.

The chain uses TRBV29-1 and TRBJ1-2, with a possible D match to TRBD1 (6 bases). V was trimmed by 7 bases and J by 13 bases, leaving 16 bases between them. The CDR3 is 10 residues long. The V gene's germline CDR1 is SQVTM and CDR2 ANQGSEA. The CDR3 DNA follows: TGCAGCGGCGGACACAGGGTTTTCACCTTC. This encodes CSGGHRVFTF.

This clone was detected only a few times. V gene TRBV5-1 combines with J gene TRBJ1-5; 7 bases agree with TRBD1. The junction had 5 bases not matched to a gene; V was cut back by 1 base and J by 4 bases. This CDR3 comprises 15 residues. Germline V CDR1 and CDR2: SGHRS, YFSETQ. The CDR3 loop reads CASSLLSGGNQPQHF. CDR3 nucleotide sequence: TGCGCCAGCAGCTTGCTGTCAGGGGGTAATCAGCCCCAGCATTTT.

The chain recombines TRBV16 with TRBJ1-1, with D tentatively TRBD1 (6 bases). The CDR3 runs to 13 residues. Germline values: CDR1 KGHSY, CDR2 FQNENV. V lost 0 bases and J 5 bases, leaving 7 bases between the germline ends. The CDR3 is CASSQSQGTEAFF. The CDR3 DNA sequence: TGTGCCAGCAGCCAATCTCAGGGGACTGAAGCTTTCTTT.

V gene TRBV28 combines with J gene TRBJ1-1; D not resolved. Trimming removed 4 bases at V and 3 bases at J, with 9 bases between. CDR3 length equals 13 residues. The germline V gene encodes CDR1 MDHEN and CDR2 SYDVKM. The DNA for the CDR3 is TGTGCCAGCAGTTCGACTAAGGACACTGAAGCTTTCTTT. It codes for CASSSTKDTEAFF.

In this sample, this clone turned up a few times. The CDR3 region is CASSQVRVADTQYF. The CDR3 DNA reads TGTGCCAGCAGCCAAGTCAGGGTTGCTGATACGCAGTATTTT. The rearrangement joins TRBV14 to TRBJ2-3, with D possibly TRBD1 on 5 matching bases. The CDR3 has 14 amino acids. Per germline, CDR1 SGHDN and CDR2 FVKESK. The V gene lost 1 base and the J gene lost 6 bases, with 11 bases spanning the gap.

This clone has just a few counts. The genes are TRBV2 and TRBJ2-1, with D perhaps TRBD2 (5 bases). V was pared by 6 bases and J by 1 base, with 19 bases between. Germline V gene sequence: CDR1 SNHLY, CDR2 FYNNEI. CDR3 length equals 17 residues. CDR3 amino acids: CASRALRLFRSYNEQFF. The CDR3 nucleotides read TGTGCCAGCAGGGCCTTACGACTATTTAGATCCTACAATGAGCAGTTCTTC.

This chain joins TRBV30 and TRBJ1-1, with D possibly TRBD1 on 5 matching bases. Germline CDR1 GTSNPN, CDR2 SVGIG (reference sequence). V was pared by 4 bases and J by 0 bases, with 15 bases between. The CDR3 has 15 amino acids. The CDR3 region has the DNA TGTGCCTGGAAGGTGAGACAGCTAATGAACACTGAAGCTTTCTTT. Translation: CAWKVRQLMNTEAFF. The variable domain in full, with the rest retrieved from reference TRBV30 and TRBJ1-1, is SQTIHQWPATLVQPVGSPLSLECTVEGTSNPNLYWYRQAAGRGLQLLFYSVGIGQISSEVPQNLSASRPQDRQFILSSKKLLLSDSGFYLCAWKVRQLMNTEAFFGQGTRLTVV.

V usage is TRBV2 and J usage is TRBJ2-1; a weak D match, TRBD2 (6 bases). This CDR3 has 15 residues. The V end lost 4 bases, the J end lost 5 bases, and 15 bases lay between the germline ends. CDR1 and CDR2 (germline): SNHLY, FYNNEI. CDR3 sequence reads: CASSGLVAANNEQFF. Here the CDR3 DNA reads TGTGCCAGCAGTGGACTGGTAGCGGCCAACAATGAGCAGTTCTTC.

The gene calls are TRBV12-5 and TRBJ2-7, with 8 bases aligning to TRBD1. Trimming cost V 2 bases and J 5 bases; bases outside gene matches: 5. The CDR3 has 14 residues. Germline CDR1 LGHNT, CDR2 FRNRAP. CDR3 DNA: TGTGCTAGTGGTTTGTCGGCAGGGGGCCACGAGCAGTACTTC. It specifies CASGLSAGGHEQYF.

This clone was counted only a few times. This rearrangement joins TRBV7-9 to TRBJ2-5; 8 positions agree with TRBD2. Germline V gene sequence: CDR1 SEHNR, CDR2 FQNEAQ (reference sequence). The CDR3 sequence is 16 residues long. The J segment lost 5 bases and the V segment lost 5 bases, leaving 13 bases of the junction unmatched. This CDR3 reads CASSPLAAGGAETQYF. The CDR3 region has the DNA TGTGCCAGCAGCCCTCTTGCGGCGGGAGGTGCTGAGACCCAGTACTTC.

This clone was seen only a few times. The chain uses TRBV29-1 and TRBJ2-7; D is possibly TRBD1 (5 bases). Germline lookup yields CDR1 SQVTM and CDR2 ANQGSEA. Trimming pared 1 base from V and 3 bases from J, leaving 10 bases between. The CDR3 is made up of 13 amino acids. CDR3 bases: TGCAGCGTTGAAGGTCAGGGCAACTACGAGCAGTACTTC. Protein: CSVEGQGNYEQYF.

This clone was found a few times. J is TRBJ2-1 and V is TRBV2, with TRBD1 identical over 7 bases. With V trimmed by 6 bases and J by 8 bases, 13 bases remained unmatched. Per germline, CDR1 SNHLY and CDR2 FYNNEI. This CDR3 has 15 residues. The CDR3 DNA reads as TGTGCCAGCAGCGCCAGGGGGACCCCCGTGGATGAGCAGTTCTTC. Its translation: CASSARGTPVDEQFF.

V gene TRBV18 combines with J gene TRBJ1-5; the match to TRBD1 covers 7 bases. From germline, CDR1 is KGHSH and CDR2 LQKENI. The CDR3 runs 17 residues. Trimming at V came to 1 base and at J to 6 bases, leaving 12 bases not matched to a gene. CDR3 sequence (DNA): TGTGCCAGCTCACCACAGGAGGGGAACAGGGGAAGTCAGCCCCAGCATTTT. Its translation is CASSPQEGNRGSQPQHF.

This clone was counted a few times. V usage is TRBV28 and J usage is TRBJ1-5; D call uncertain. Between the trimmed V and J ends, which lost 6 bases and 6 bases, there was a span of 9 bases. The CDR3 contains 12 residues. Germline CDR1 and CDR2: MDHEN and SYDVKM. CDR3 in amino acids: CASRVEGQPQHF. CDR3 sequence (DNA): TGTGCCAGCAGAGTGGAGGGTCAGCCCCAGCATTTT.

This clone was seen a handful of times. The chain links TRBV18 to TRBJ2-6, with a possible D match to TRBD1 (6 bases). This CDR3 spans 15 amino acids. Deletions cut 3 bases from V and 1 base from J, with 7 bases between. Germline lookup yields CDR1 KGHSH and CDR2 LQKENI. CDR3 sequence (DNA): TGTGCCAGCTCACCTGGACAGTCTGGGGCCAACGTCCTGACTTTC. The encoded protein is CASSPGQSGANVLTF.

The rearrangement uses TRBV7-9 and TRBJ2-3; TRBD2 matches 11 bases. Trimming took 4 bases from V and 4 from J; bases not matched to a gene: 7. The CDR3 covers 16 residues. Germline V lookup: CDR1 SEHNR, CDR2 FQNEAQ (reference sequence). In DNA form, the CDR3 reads TGTGCCAGCAGCTCCTCAACTAGCGGGAGACCAGATACGCAGTATTTT. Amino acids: CASSSSTSGRPDTQYF.

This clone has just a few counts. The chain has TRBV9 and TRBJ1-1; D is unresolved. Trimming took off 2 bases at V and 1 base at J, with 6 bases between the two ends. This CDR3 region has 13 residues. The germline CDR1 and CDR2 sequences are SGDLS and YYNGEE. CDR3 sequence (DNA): TGTGCCAGCAGCGTGGGCACGAACACTGAAGCTTTCTTT. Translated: CASSVGTNTEAFF.

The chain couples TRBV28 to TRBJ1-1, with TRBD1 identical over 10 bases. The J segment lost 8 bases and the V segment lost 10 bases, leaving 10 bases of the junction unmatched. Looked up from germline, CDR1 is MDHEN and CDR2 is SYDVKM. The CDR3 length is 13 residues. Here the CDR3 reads CAIKGTGVIEAFF. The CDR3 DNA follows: TGTGCCATCAAAGGGACAGGGGTAATAGAAGCTTTCTTT.

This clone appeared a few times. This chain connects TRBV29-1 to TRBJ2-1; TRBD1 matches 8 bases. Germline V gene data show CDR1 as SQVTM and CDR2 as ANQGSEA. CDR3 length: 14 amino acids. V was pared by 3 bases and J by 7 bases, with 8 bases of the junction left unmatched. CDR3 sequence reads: CSVEGTGVINEQFF. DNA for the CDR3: TGCAGCGTTGAGGGGACAGGTGTAATTAATGAGCAGTTCTTC.

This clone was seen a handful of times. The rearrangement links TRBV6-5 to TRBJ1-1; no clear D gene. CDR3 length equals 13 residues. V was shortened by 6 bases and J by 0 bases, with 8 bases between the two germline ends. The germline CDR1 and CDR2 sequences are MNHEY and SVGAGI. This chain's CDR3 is CASRPYMNTEAFF. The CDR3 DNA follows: TGTGCCAGCAGGCCTTACATGAACACTGAAGCTTTCTTT.

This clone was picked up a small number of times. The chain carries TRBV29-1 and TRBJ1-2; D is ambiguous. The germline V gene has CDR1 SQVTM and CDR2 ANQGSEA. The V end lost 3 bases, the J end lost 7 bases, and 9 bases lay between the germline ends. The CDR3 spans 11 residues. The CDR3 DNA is TGCAGCGTTGAGGGTTCGGGTGGCTACACCTTC. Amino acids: CSVEGSGGYTF.

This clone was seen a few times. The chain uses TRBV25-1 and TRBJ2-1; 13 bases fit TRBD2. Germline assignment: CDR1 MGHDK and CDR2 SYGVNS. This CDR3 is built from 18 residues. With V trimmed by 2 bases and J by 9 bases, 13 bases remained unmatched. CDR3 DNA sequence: TGTGCCAGCAGTGAAAGCCTACCTTCACTAGCGGGAGGGAGTGAGCAGTTCTTC. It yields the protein CASSESLPSLAGGSEQFF.

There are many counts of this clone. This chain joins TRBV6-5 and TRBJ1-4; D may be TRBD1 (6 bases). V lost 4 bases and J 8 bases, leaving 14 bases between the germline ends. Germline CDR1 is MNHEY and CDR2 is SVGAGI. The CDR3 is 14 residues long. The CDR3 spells CASSSIQGSEKLFF. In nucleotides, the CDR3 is TGTGCCAGCAGTTCCATACAGGGTTCGGAAAAACTGTTTTTT.

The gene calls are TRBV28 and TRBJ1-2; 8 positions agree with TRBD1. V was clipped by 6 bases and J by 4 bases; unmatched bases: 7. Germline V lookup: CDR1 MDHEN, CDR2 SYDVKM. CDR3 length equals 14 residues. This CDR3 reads CASSSGQAGYGYTF. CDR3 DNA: TGTGCCAGCAGCTCGGGACAGGCGGGCTATGGCTACACCTTC.

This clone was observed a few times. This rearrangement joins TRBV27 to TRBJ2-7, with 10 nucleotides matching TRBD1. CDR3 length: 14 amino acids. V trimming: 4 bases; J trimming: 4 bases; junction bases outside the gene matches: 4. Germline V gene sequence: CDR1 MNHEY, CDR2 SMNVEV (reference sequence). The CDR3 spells CASSSPGQGYEQYF. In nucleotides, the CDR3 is TGTGCCAGCAGTTCCCCGGGACAGGGGTACGAGCAGTACTTC.

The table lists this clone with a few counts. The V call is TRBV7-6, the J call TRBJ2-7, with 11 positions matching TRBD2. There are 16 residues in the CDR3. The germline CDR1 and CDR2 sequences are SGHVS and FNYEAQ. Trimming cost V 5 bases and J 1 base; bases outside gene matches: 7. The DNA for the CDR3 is TGTGCCAGCAGCGATCGACTAGCGGGGCCGTCCTACGAGCAGTACTTC. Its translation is CASSDRLAGPSYEQYF.